This TCR beta chain was observed in a study of blood T cell repertoires in COVID-19 (dated by TCRdb to about 2020). The study in broad terms: Samples from collaborators originated in the United States, Italy and Spain and spanned both the acute and convalescent phases of COVID-19. The prospective study material was composed of cDNA or gDNA derived from T cells, B-cell-depleted T cells, or PBMCs. Deeply sampled blood TCRbeta repertoires from subjects exposed to, actively infected with, or recovered from COVID-19 were included in the dataset. A freely available public database, intended as a resource for researchers studying the immune response to SARS-CoV-2, is where the repertoires were released. The samples were drawn from two sources: the first 160 participants of the ongoing ImmuneRACE study, and 1,254 subjects contributed by 6 global collaborators. Nearly every sample came with metadata listing a de-identified subject ID, COVID-19 status, age in years and sex. Where available, HLA class I and class II types were taken from metadata supplied by the sample provider and were not determined by assay-based typing.

Collaborating institutions collected whole blood in K2EDTA tubes following their own protocols. For TCRbeta analysis, collaborators shipped samples as frozen whole blood, isolated PBMCs, or DNA extracted from either of those sample types. Overall study results and their limits: How much clinical and demographic metadata was included differed by source and by participant, and the metadata was provided uncurated.

Turning to this clone: Its antigen has not been determined. No much larger clone exists at a distance of one base, and base qualities are not known.

The germline V gene gives CDR1 as SGHDT and CDR2 as YYEEEE. The CDR3 has 14 amino acids, counting the end cysteine and phenylalanine. Of all the DNA, just the CDR3 is kept, 42 bases in frame from base 1. Trimming at the junction amounts to 1 base on V and 5 bases on J, and the germline ends lie 13 bases apart. The immunoSEQ Assay, a bias-controlled multiplex PCR, was used to amplify TCRbeta CDR3 regions from genomic DNA. Under the source paper's analysis protocol: The number of nucleated cells in each sample was estimated from the amplification of reference gene primers within the assay. Sequence reads were collapsed and filtered to measure the absolute abundance of every unique TCRbeta CDR3 rearrangement. For each sample, productive Simpson clonality was calculated as the square root of Simpson's diversity index across productive rearrangements. TCRdb took over this immuneACCESS table, retaining in-frame rearrangements with V and J assigned. Such tables are incomplete; in checked studies, under half of the missing clones stem from an unresolved V gene, and the remainder is unexplained. V and J calls and clone size are copied from that table; D and trimming were computed from the DNA. Here the sample has about 220,000 clones; around 80% occur a single time. The top ten hold 7.2% of the sample.

The TCR was taken from a woman in her 70s with acute or convalescent COVID-19. Material for sequencing was peripheral blood. In this chain, TRBV5-6 is recombined with TRBJ2-7; the D gene remains uncertain. At the DNA level, the sequence is TGTGCCAGCAGCTTGTGGCTCAACACCCACGAGCAGTACTTC. It encodes CASSLWLNTHEQYF. Reference TRBV5-6 and TRBJ2-7 genes cover what lies past the CDR3, so the full variable domain is DAGVTQSPTHLIKTRGQQVTLRCSPKSGHDTVSWYQQALGQGPQFIFQYYEEEERQRGNFPDRFSGHQFPNYSSELNVNALLLGDSALYLCASSLWLNTHEQYFGPGTRLTVT.